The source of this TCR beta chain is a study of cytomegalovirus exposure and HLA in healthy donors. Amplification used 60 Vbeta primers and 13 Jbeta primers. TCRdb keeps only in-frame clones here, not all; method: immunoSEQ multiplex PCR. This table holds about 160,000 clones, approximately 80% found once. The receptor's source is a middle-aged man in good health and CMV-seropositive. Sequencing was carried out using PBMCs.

The CDR3 is CASSVGQGASYEQYF. The CDR3 DNA is TGTGCCAGCAGCGTTGGCCAGGGGGCGTCCTACGAGCAGTACTTC. The chain employs TRBV9 and TRBJ2-7; 8 bases agree with TRBD1. Germline CDR1 reads SGDLS; CDR2 reads YYNGEE. This CDR3 has 15 residues. J was trimmed by 1 base and V by 2 bases; bases with no gene match: 5.